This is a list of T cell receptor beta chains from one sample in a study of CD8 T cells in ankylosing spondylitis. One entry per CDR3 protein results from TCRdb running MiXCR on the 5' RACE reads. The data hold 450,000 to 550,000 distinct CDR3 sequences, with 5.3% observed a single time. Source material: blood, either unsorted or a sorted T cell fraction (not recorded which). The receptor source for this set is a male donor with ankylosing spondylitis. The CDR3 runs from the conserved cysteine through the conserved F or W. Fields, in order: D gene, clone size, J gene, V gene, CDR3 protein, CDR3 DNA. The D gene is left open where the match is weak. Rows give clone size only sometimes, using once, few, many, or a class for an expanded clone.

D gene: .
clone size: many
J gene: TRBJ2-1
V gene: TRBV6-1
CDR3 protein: CASAYGQSSYNEQFF
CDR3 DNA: TGTGCCAGCGCGTACGGACAGAGCTCCTACAATGAGCAGTTCTTC

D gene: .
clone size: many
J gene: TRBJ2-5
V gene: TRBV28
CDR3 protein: CASSVAAETQYF
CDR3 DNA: TGTGCCAGCAGTGTCGCCGCGGAGACCCAGTACTTC

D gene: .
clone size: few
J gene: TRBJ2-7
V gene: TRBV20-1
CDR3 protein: CSARDATGQGNYEQYF
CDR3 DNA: TGCAGTGCTAGAGACGCCACCGGGCAGGGCAACTACGAGCAGTACTTC

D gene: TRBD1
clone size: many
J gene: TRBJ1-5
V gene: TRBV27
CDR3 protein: CASSVTGVVQPQHF
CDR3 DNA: TGTGCCAGCAGTGTTACAGGGGTCGTGCAGCCCCAGCATTTT

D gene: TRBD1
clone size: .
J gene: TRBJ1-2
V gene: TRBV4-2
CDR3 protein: CASSPYPGQGIGADGYTF
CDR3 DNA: TGTGCCAGCAGCCCGTACCCGGGACAGGGGATTGGGGCAGATGGCTACACCTTC

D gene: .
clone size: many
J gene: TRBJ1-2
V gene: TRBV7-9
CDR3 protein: CASSRSTPGYGYTF
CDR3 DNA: TGTGCCAGCAGCAGGTCTACCCCTGGCTATGGCTACACCTTC

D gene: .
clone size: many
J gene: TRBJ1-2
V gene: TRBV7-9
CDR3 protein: CASSLVLWTEDNYGYTF
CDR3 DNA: TGTGCCAGCAGCTTAGTGTTGTGGACGGAAGATAACTATGGCTACACCTTC

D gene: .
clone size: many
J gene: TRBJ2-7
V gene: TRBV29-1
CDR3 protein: CSVENHSYEQYF
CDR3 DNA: TGCAGCGTTGAAAACCACTCCTACGAGCAGTACTTC

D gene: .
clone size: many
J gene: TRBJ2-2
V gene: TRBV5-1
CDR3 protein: CASSLGQAGPNTGELFF
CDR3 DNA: TGCGCCAGCAGCTTGGGACAGGCCGGTCCGAACACCGGGGAGCTGTTTTTT

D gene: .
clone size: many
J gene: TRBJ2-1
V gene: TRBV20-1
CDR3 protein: CSAPTRRAGYNEQFF
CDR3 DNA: TGCAGTGCTCCGACCCGGAGGGCGGGCTACAATGAGCAGTTCTTC

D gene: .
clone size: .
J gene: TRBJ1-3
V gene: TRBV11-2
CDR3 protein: CASSLSGGSGNTIYF
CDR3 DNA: TGTGCCAGCAGCTTATCCGGGGGCTCTGGAAACACCATATATTTT

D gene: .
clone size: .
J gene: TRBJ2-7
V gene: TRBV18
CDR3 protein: CASSKEYDAAYEQYF
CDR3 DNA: TGTGCCAGCTCGAAAGAGTATGACGCCGCCTACGAGCAGTACTTC

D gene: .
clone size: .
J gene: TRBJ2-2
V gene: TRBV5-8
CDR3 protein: CASGSGAFSGELFF
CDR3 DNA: TGTGCCAGCGGCTCCGGGGCATTCAGCGGGGAGCTGTTTTTT

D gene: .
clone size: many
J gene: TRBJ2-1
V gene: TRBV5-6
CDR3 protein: CASSFRVANEQFF
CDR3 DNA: TGTGCCAGCAGCTTTAGGGTAGCGAATGAGCAGTTCTTC

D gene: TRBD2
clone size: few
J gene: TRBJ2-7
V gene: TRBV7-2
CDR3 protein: CASSLVSSGSSYEQYF
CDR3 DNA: TGTGCCAGCAGCTTAGTGAGTAGCGGGAGCTCCTACGAGCAGTACTTC

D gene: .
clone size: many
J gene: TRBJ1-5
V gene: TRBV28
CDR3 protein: CASSFWGASQPQHF
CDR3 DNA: TGTGCCAGCAGTTTTTGGGGGGCAAGTCAGCCCCAGCATTTT

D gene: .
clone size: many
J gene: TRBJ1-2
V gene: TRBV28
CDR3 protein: CASSSVVGSNYGYTF
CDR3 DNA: TGTGCCAGCAGTTCCGTGGTCGGGTCTAACTATGGCTACACCTTC

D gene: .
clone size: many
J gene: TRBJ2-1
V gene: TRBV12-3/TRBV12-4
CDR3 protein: CASSSRVWGQFF
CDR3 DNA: TGTGCCAGCAGTTCTCGGGTCTGGGGGCAGTTCTTC

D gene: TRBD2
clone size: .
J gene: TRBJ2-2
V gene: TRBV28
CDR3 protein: CASIPWGSGQTGELFF
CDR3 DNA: TGTGCCAGCATCCCCTGGGGTAGCGGGCAAACCGGGGAGCTGTTTTTT

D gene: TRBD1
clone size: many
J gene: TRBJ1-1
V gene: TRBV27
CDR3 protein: CASSLGQGARTEAFF
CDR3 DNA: TGTGCCAGCAGCCTAGGACAGGGGGCGCGCACTGAAGCTTTCTTT

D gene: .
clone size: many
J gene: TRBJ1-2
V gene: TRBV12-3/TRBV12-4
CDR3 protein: CASSSRRSYDGYTF
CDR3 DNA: TGTGCCAGCAGTTCGCGGAGGAGTTACGATGGCTACACCTTC

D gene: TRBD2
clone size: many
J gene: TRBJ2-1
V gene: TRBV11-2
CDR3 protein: CASSSTLAGVTYNEQFF
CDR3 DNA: TGTGCCAGCAGCTCAACATTAGCGGGGGTTACCTACAATGAGCAGTTCTTC

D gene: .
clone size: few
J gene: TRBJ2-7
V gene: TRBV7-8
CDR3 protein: CASSLGWRSSYEQYF
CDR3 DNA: TGTGCCAGCAGCTTAGGCTGGAGAAGCTCCTACGAGCAGTACTTC

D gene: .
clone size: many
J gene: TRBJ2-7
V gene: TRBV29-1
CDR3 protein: CSVESMAYEQYF
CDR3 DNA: TGCAGCGTTGAGTCAATGGCCTACGAGCAGTACTTC

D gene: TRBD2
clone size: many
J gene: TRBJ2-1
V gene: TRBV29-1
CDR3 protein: CSVVVLAGINEQFF
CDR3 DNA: TGCAGCGTTGTGGTACTAGCGGGGATCAATGAGCAGTTCTTC

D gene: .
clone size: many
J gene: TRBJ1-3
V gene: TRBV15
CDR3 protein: CATSRVRTGGSGNTIYF
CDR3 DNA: TGTGCCACCAGCAGAGTGAGGACGGGTGGGTCTGGAAACACCATATATTTT